This TCR beta chain was identified during a study of T and B cells in COVID-19 patients. TRB was amplified from about 250-500 ng of blood genomic DNA. TRB rearrangements were amplified by multiplex PCR with BIOMED2 TRB-A/B primers. TCRdb analysed the multiplex PCR reads with MiXCR anew, one entry per CDR3 protein. The data show 10,000 to 13,000 distinct CDR3 sequences, 30% to 35% seen once. General study findings and limits: Patients with COVID-19 reportedly showed strongly skewed T cell receptor beta variable and joining gene usage.

Germline loops: CDR1 LNHDA, CDR2 SQIVND (reference sequence). V shed 3 bases and J 11 bases; nucleotides not matched to a gene: 5. The CDR3 is 12 residues long. Only a few counts were recorded for this clonotype. Its antigen is currently unknown. V is TRBV19 and J is TRBJ1-1; 8 bases match TRBD1. The TCR originated in a human donor with active COVID-19. The sequenced material came from blood. This CDR3 reads CASSMDRVKAFF. Here the CDR3 DNA reads TGTGCCAGTAGTATGGACAGGGTGAAGGCTTTCTTT.